This TCR beta chain was sequenced during a study of shared clonotypes between healthy human individuals. The overall study: Two women and a few men aged 18 to 49 served as donors.

Sequencing was performed on unsorted PBMC DNA using ten immunoSEQ deep assay plates. As processed by the authors: Owing to the provision of junction-only sequences devoid of quality scores by immunoSEQ, filtering differed. The method was immunoSEQ multiplex PCR; TCRdb's version includes in-frame clones alone and lacks a portion of them. V and J calls and clone size come straight from that table; D and trimming were deduced from the DNA. The table lists around 480,000 clones, around 79% of them singletons. The V and J ends lost 3 bases and 3 bases respectively, with 15 bases between them. This CDR3 has 15 amino acids. Germline-derived CDR1 and CDR2 are KGHSH and LQKENI.

The gene calls are TRBV18 and TRBJ2-7; the D gene is possibly TRBD1 (5 bases). Material: PBMCs. This sequence was found in a woman in her thirties or forties in good health. Some clones in this sample may be carry-over from other donors' samples. DNA of the CDR3: TGTGCCAGCTCACCGGGGCAGGAGCGACGCTACGAGCAGTACTTC. It is translated as CASSPGQERRYEQYF.